These 8 T cell receptor beta chains share one sample of origin, sequenced in a study of OX40 agonist ivuxolimab in advanced cancers. Data came from immunoSEQ multiplex PCR; TCRdb stores just in-frame clones and leaves some out. The repertoire holds some 100,000 clones, with roughly nine tenths as singletons. Sequences were derived from CD4+ or CD8+ T cells sorted from blood, sampled in a trial of the OX40 agonist ivuxolimab. Receptors were obtained from an adult with an advanced solid tumor such as melanoma, head and neck, liver or kidney cancer.

The chain uses TRBV10-1 and TRBJ2-1; 12 bases agree with TRBD2. The trim removed 0 bases at V and 3 bases at J, leaving 0 bases unmatched. CDR3 length: 16 amino acids. Germline lookup yields CDR1 WNHNN and CDR2 SYGVQD (reference sequence). The CDR3 coding sequence is TGCGCCAGCAGTGAGTCGACTAGCGGGGGCTACAATGAGCAGTTCTTC. Translated, it gives CASSESTSGGYNEQFF.

This clone was counted a single time. The chain uses TRBV12-5 and TRBJ1-3, with 8 positions matching TRBD1. The CDR3 extends over 18 amino acids. J was trimmed by 3 bases and V by 3 bases; bases with no gene match: 13. The V gene's germline CDR1 is LGHNT and CDR2 FRNRAP. The CDR3 DNA reads TGTGCTAGTGGTTTCCCCGGACAGGGCGGATTGAATGGAAACACCATATATTTT. Translating gives CASGFPGQGGLNGNTIYF. Using reference TRBV12-5 and TRBJ1-3 for the parts outside the CDR3, the full variable domain is DARVTQTPRHKVTEMGQEVTMRCQPILGHNTVFWYRQTMMQGLELLAYFRNRAPLDDSGMPKDRFSAEMPDATLATLKIQPSEPRDSAVYFCASGFPGQGGLNGNTIYFGEGSWLTVV.

The chain carries TRBV7-9 and TRBJ2-3; D is perhaps TRBD2 (5 bases). Germline-derived CDR1 and CDR2 are SEHNR and FQNEAQ (reference sequence). CDR3 length: 16 amino acids. The ends were cut back, 2 bases at V and 0 bases at J, with 12 bases in the middle. The CDR3 spells CASSLSGGSSTDTQYF. In DNA form, the CDR3 reads TGTGCCAGCAGCTTAAGCGGCGGGTCTAGCACAGATACGCAGTATTTT.

The chain is built from TRBV27 and TRBJ1-1; no reliable D call. V dropped 7 bases and J dropped 0 bases, with 18 bases sitting between them. Germline CDR1 MNHEY, CDR2 SMNVEV (reference sequence). This CDR3 has 16 residues. The CDR3 sequence is CASTRIGVGVNTEAFF. The CDR3 DNA reads as TGTGCCAGCACCCGTATTGGCGTGGGCGTGAACACTGAAGCTTTCTTT.

The V call is TRBV18, the J call TRBJ2-5; perhaps TRBD2 as D (6 bases). Trimming removed 0 bases from V and 5 bases from J, with 13 bases in between. The CDR3 sequence is 15 residues long. The V gene's germline CDR1 is KGHSH and CDR2 LQKENI. CDR3 in amino acids: CASSPPVGGGETQYF. The CDR3 coding sequence is TGTGCCAGCTCACCACCGGTGGGAGGAGGGGAGACCCAGTACTTC.

The chain uses TRBV9 and TRBJ2-2; D might be TRBD2 (6 bases). Germline lookup yields CDR1 SGDLS and CDR2 YYNGEE. V was pared by 7 bases and J by 3 bases, with 13 bases between. This CDR3 spans 14 amino acids. This CDR3 reads CASGTAGYTGELFF. In DNA form, the CDR3 reads TGTGCCAGCGGGACTGCGGGGTACACCGGGGAGCTGTTTTTT. The full variable domain, with the rest looked up from reference TRBV9 and TRBJ2-2, is DSGVTQTPKHLITATGQRVTLRCSPRSGDLSVYWYQQSLDQGLQFLIQYYNGEERAKGNILERFSAQQFPDLHSELNLSSLELGDSALYFCASGTAGYTGELFFGEGSRLTVL.

The gene calls are TRBV28 and TRBJ1-3; tentative D call: TRBD1 (5 bases). Trimming removed 6 bases at V and 1 base at J, with 10 bases between. The germline V gene encodes CDR1 MDHEN and CDR2 SYDVKM. The CDR3 totals 14 residues. This chain's CDR3 is CASSSPGSGNTIYF. The DNA for the CDR3 is TGTGCCAGCAGCTCTCCAGGGTCTGGAAACACCATATATTTT. Variable domain in full (rest from reference TRBV28 and TRBJ1-3): DVKVTQSSRYLVKRTGEKVFLECVQDMDHENMFWYRQDPGLGLRLIYFSYDVKMKEKGDIPEGYSVSREKKERFSLILESASTNQTSMYLCASSSPGSGNTIYFGEGSWLTVV.

The V call is TRBV13, the J call TRBJ2-3; a possible D gene is TRBD2 (5 bases). Germline CDR1 PRHDT, CDR2 FYEKMQ (reference sequence). The V gene lost 3 bases and the J gene lost 7 bases, with 11 bases spanning the gap. This CDR3 is built from 13 residues. For the CDR3, the DNA is TGTGCCAGCAGCTTCCTGGCGGGCAATACGCAGTATTTT. Amino acids: CASSFLAGNTQYF.